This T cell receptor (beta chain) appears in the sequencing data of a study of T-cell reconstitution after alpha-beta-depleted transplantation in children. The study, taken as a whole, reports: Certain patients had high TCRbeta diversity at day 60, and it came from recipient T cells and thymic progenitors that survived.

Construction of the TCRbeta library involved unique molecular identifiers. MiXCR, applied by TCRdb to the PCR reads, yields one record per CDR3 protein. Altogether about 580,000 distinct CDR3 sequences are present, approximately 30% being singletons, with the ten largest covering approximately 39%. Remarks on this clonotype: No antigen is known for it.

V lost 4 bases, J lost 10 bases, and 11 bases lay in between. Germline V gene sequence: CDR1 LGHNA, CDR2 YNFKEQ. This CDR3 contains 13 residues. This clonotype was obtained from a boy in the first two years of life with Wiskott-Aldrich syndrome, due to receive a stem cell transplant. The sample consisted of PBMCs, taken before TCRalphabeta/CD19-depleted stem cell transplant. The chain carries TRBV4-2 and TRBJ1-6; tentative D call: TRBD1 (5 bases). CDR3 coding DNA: TGTGCCAGCAGCCCGGGGGAAAGATCACCCCTCCACTTT. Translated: CASSPGERSPLHF.